This note documents a single T cell receptor (beta chain) sequence. This CDR3 contains 14 residues. Trimming took 4 bases from V and 7 from J, leaving 17 bases between them. Germline CDR1 is SGHDN and CDR2 is FVKESK. This specimen belongs to a study of blood T cell repertoires in COVID-19. Background on the study: From T cells, B-cell-depleted T cells, or PBMCs came the material, which was cDNA or gDNA.

Cohorts were based on clinical histories the participants reported. Profiled with immunoSEQ multiplex PCR; TCRdb holds only in-frame clones, not every one. This table has 290,000 or so clones, 85% to 90% appearing once. Specimen: PBMCs or T cells enriched from blood (not recorded which). The TCR comes from a woman between 18 and 29 years old with acute COVID-19. V is TRBV14 and J is TRBJ2-7; tentative D call: TRBD1 (6 bases). The CDR3 loop is CASSPGTPWKEQYF. In DNA form, the CDR3 reads TGTGCCAGCAGCCCCGGGACACCTTGGAAGGAGCAGTACTTC.